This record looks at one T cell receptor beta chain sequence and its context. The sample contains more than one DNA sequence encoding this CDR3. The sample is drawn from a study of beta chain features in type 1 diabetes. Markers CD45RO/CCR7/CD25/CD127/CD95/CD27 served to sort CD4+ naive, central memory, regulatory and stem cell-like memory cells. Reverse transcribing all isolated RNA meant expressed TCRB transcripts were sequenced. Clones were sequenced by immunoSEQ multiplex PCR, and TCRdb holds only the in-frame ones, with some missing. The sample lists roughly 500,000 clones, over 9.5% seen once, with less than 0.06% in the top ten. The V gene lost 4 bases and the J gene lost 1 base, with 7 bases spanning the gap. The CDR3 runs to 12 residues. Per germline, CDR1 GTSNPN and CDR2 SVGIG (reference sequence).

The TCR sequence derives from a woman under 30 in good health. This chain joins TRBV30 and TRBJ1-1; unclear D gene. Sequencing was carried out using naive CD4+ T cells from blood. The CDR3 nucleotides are TGTGCCTGGAAGCGGGGGAACACTGAAGCTTTCTTT. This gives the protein CAWKRGNTEAFF. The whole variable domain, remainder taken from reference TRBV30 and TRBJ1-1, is SQTIHQWPATLVQPVGSPLSLECTVEGTSNPNLYWYRQAAGRGLQLLFYSVGIGQISSEVPQNLSASRPQDRQFILSSKKLLLSDSGFYLCAWKRGNTEAFFGQGTRLTVV.